This TCR beta chain came from a study of T-cell memory formation after mild COVID-19 (dated by TCRdb to the early 2020s). Regarding the research as a whole: Most TCR sequence clusters were specific to one of the two donors. In a couple of donors, T-cell clones that expanded and contracted after mild COVID-19 were followed by sequencing TCRalpha and TCRbeta repertoires longitudinally. The cohort comprised two young, previously healthy adult volunteers, one female and one male.

What the work shows at the level of the full study, not this receptor alone: Clones that contracted from day 15 to 85 showed balanced CD4/CD8 phenotypes, whereas a second wave of clones that expanded from day 15 to 37 leaned towards CD4+. SARS-CoV-2 specificity was not confirmed for the second-wave clones peaking on day 37. The study included only a couple of mild cases, and larger cohorts that include severe cases with pre-infection samples were judged to be necessary. Contracting CD4+ clones were found mainly in CM and EM memory subsets, while CD8+ clones were enriched in EMRA. Some responding clones were detected in pre-infection memory, suggesting pre-existing cross-reactive memory T cells joined the SARS-CoV-2 response.

PBMCs were isolated by Ficoll-Paque density gradient centrifugation. Comment on this clonotype: This receptor's antigen is unknown. Base qualities are not at hand, and no much larger clone is one base apart.

Sequencing was performed on an Illumina NovaSeq 6000. cDNA libraries for TCRalpha and TCRbeta were prepared by 5'RACE using constant-segment primers, with sample barcodes and unique molecular identifiers added. RNA was extracted from every sample with Trizol reagent. Library amplification was performed in two PCR steps, and a second sample barcode and Illumina TruSeq adapters were introduced in the second step. The libraries were sequenced on an Illumina NovaSeq using 2 x 150 bp paired-end reads. As for the authors' bioinformatics: Reads were demultiplexed and collapsed into UMI-guided consensus sequences with migec v1.2.7. Using mixcr v2.1.11, UMI consensuses were aligned to TRA and TRB V and J templates and then assembled into clonotypes. Expanded or contracted clonotypes were those called significant by both edgeR and NoisET, with noise models trained on biological replicates. For edgeR calls, the thresholds were a false discovery rate-adjusted p below 0.01 and a log2 fold-change of 1. PCA with hierarchical clustering of max-normalized trajectories of the 1000 most abundant clonotypes was used as exploratory dynamics analysis. Separately sequenced CD4+ and CD8+ repertoires were used to assign a CD4 or CD8 phenotype to each responding clone. TCRdb cleaned the public reads at Q25 with fastp, built clones with MiXCR and kept in-frame beta chains. Each CDR3 protein gets just one entry, which takes the most common genes and DNA from the rows behind it. The V and J calls shown here were made by TCRdb, not taken from the authors' results. This sample is represented by under 60,000 distinct CDR3 sequences; roughly 9% of them were singletons. The ten biggest clones cover roughly 12% of the sample.

Source material: PBMCs or a T cell subset sorted from them (not recorded which). This TCR derives from an adult woman who had mild COVID-19 (a few samples of this study predate the infection). The sample titles of this study are shuffled in the database, so cell type and time point are left out; the donor was told from shared clones.

The CDR3 reads CASSIDGAGGNQPQHF. The DNA sequence is as follows: TGTGCCAGTAGTATAGATGGGGCAGGAGGCAATCAGCCCCAGCATTTT. This chain joins TRBV19 to TRBJ1-5; a tentative D call is TRBD1 (5 bases match). The CDR3 covers 16 residues, taking in both the cysteine and the phenylalanine. CDR3 DNA only is kept here, 48 bases in frame from base 1. CDR1 is given as LNHDA and CDR2 as SQIVND, both from the germline V gene (reference sequence). V loses 0 bases, J loses 2 bases, and the germline ends lie 11 bases apart.